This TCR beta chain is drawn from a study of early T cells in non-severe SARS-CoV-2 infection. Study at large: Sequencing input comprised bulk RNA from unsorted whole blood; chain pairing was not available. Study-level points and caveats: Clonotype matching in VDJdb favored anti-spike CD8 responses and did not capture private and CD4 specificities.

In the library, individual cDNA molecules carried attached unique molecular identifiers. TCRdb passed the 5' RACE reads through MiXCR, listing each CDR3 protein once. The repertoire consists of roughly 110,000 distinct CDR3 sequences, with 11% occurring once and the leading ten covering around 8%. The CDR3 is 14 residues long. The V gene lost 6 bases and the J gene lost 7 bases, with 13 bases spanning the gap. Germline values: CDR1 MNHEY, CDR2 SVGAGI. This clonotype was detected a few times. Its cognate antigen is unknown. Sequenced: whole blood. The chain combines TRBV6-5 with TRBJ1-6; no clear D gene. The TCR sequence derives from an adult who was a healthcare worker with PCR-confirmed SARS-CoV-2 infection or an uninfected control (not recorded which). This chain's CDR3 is CASSLQTWNSPLHF. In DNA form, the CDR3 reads TGTGCCAGCAGCCTACAAACCTGGAATTCACCCCTCCACTTT.